This T cell receptor beta chain stems from a study of chemoradiotherapy in HPV16-positive cancers. Overall study context: A couple of HPV16-positive patients' cells yielded candidate HPV-specific clones and common motifs. Study-level points and caveats: HPV-responsive T-cell expansion during chemoradiotherapy was linked to improved recurrence-free survival in HPV16-positive patients.

Repertoires were generated with immunoSEQ multiplex PCR, while TCRdb's copy carries only in-frame clones and drops some. The sample lists 6,000 to 9,000 clones, over 75% occurring once. In regard to this clone: Its antigen is as yet unknown.

Trimming took 3 bases from V and 2 from J; bases not matched to a gene: 0. Per germline, CDR1 SGHAT and CDR2 FQNNGV. CDR3 length: 13 amino acids. Sampling was carried out from a patient who underwent chemoradiotherapy. The clonotype was recovered from a human donor with HPV-associated anogenital cancer. The rearrangement joins TRBV11-2 to TRBJ1-2, with 7 bases that match TRBD1. The CDR3 nucleotides read TGTGCCAGCAGCTTGGGACAGAACTATGGCTACACCTTC. Protein product: CASSLGQNYGYTF.